What follows describes a single T cell receptor beta chain. This sample was included in a study of control samples from healthy donors and cancer patients. The method was immunoSEQ multiplex PCR; TCRdb's version includes in-frame clones alone and lacks a portion of them. The data contain 150,000 to 200,000 clones, just over 85% of them singletons. The V gene lost 5 bases and the J gene lost 3 bases, with 11 bases spanning the gap. The CDR3 has 14 amino acids. Germline CDR1 MGHDK, CDR2 SYGVNS. The receptor's source is a man aged 18-30 years in good health. The chain carries TRBV25-1 and TRBJ1-5; D remains ambiguous. What was sequenced was blood. CDR3 in DNA: TGTGCCAGCAGTTCCTGGGCTTCCAATCAGCCCCAGCATTTT. Translated, it gives CASSSWASNQPQHF.